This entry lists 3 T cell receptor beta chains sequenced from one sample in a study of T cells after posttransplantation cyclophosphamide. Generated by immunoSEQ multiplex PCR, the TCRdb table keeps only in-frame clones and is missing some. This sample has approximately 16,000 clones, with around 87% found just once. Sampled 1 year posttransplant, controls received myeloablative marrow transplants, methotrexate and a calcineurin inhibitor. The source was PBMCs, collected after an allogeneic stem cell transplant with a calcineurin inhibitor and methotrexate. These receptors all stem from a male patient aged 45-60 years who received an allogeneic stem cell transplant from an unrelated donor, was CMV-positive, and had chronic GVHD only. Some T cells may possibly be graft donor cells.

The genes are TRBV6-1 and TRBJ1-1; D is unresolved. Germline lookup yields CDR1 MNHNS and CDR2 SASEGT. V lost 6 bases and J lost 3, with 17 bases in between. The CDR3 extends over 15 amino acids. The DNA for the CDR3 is TGTGCCAGCAGACGCACGGGATTTGGGGACACTGAAGCTTTCTTT. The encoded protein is CASRRTGFGDTEAFF.

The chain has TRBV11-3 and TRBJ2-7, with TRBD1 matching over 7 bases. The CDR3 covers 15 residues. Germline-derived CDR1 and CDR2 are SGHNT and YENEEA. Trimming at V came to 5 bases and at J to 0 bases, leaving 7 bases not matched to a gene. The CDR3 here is CASSLGQDPSYEQYF. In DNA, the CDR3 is TGTGCCAGCAGCCTAGGACAGGATCCCTCCTACGAGCAGTACTTC.

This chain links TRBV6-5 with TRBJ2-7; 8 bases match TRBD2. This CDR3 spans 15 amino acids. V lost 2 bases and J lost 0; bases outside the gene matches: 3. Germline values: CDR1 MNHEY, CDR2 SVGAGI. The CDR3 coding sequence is TGTGCCAGCAGTTACGGGCGGGGGGACTCCTACGAGCAGTACTTC. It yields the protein CASSYGRGDSYEQYF.